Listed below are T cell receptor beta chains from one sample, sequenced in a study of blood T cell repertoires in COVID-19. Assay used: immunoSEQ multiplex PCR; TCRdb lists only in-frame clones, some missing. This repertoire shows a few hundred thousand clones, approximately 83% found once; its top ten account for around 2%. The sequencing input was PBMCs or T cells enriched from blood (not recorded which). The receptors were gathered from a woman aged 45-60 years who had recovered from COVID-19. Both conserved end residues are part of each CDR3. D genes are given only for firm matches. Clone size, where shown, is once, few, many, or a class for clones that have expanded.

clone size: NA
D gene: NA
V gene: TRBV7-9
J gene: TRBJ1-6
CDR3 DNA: TGTGCCAGCAGCTGGGGGACAACAGGGCTGAATTCACCCCTCCACTTT
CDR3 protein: CASSWGTTGLNSPLHF

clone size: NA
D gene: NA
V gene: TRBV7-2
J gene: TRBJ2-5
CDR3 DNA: TGTGCCAGCAGCTTAGGGACAGTCTATCAAGAGACCCAGTACTTC
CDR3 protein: CASSLGTVYQETQYF

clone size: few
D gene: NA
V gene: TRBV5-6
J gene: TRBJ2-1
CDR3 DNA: TGTGCCAGCAGCTTAGGACAGTCCTACAATGAGCAGTTCTTC
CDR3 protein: CASSLGQSYNEQFF

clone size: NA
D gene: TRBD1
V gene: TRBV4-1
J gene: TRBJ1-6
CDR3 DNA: TGCGCCAGCAGCTTTGGACAGGGCCTCTATAATTCACCCCTCCACTTT
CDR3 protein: CASSFGQGLYNSPLHF

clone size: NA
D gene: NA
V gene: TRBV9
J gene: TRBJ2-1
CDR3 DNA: TGTGCCAGCAGCGTAGACGGAGCACGGTACAATGAGCAGTTCTTC
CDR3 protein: CASSVDGARYNEQFF

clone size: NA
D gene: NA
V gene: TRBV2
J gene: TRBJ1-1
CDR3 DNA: TGTGCCAGCAGTGAAGGTAATAGGGGTAGAGGTGAAGCTTTCTTT
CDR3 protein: CASSEGNRGRGEAFF

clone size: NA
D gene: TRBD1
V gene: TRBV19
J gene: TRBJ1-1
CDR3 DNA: TGTGCCAGTAGACCCACTGGGACAGGGGGCCCGAACACTGAAGCTTTCTTT
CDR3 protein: CASRPTGTGGPNTEAFF

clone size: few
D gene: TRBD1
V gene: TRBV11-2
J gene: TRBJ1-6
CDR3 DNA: TGTGCCAGCACCCTCGGACAGGGTAATTCACCCCTCCACTTT
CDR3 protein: CASTLGQGNSPLHF

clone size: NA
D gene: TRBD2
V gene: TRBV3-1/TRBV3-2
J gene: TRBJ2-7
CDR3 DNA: TGTGCCAGCAGTCCCGGGACTACCTCCTACGAGCAGTACTTC
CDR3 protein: CASSPGTTSYEQYF

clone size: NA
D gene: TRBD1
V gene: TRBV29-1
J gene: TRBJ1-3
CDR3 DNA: TGCAGCGCCGGGGGACAGGGGAAAAACACCATATATTTT
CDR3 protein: CSAGGQGKNTIYF

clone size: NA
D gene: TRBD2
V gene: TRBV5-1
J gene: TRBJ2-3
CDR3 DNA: TGCGCCAGCAGCTTGGCGAATAGCGGGGATACGCAGTATTTT
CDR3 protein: CASSLANSGDTQYF

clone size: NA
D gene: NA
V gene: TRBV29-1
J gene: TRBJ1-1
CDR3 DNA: TGCAGCGCCGACGGGGGGAAGAACACTGAAGCTTTCTTT
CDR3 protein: CSADGGKNTEAFF